Sequencing of this TCR beta chain was carried out in a study of cytomegalovirus exposure and HLA in healthy donors. Whole-study results and caveats: Association with HLA alleles at 0.05 false discovery rate was found for roughly 17,000 TCR beta sequences in a later analysis. The majority of CMV-associated TCR beta chains were reported as apparently HLA-restricted in a later analysis.

Concerning this clone itself: Its matching antigen is unknown.

The CDR3 totals 11 residues. Germline loops: CDR1 SEHNR, CDR2 FQNEAQ (reference sequence). V lost 5 bases, J lost 10 bases, and 12 bases lay in between. It was with 60 Vbeta and 13 Jbeta primers that the PCR ran. The assay was immunoSEQ multiplex PCR, and TCRdb's table has in-frame clones only and misses some. This table has 250,000 to 300,000 clones, 85% to 95% appearing once. The sample consisted of PBMCs. This chain joins TRBV7-9 and TRBJ2-7; D might be TRBD1 (5 bases). This clonotype originated in a girl aged 2 to 10 in good health and CMV-seronegative. The CDR3 nucleotides read TGTGCCAGCAGCCAAGGGGCCTTACAGTACTTC. Its translation is CASSQGALQYF. Full variable domain (outside the CDR3, taken from reference TRBV7-9 and TRBJ2-7): DTGVSQNPRHKITKRGQNVTFRCDPISEHNRLYWYRQTLGQGPEFLTYFQNEAQLEKSRLLSDRFSAERPKGSFSTLEIQRTEQGDSAMYLCASSQGALQYFGPGTRLTVT.